The source of this T cell receptor (beta chain) is a study of blood T cell repertoires in COVID-19. TCRdb keeps only in-frame clones here, not all; method: immunoSEQ multiplex PCR. The repertoire holds 55,000 to 75,000 clones, with under 95% as singletons. The sample consisted of peripheral blood. This clonotype was obtained from a human donor in a cohort sampled during active COVID-19.

The CDR3 sequence is CASSYSTGELFF. The CDR3, as DNA: TGCGCCAGCAGCTACAGTACGGGGGAGCTGTTTTTT. The genes are TRBV5-1 and TRBJ2-2, with D unclear. Trimming removed 3 bases from V and 8 bases from J, with 8 bases in between. The CDR3 loop spans 12 amino acids. Per germline, CDR1 SGHRS and CDR2 YFSETQ.